The source of this T cell receptor beta chain is a study of beta chain features in type 1 diabetes (dated by TCRdb to 2016 to 2019). For the wider study: Mean age, gender distribution, total cell number and subset yield were not different between patients and healthy donors. Regulatory and stem cell-like memory subsets were obtained from only 8 patients and roughly 8 healthy donors, while naive and central memory subsets were obtained from all 28 donors. Across all samples, approximately 100 million sorted cells were examined, and cell number per subset correlated strongly with RNA yield. The study compared TCRB repertoires of sorted circulating CD4+ T cell subsets between recently diagnosed type 1 diabetes patients and matched healthy donors.

According to the germline V gene, CDR1 reads MGHDK and CDR2 reads SYGVNS. Measured from the cysteine to the phenylalanine, the CDR3 is 14 residues long. Just the 42-base CDR3 DNA is kept, in frame starting at base 1. A distance of 10 bases separates the germline ends of V and J, which lose 8 bases and 2 bases respectively. A single peripheral blood draw of around 0.11 L on average was collected from each donor into heparinised tubes. A BD FACSAria II was used to sort naive, central memory, regulatory and stem cell-like memory CD4+ T cells with a panel that included CD45RO, CCR7, CD25, CD127, CD95 and CD27. A purity above 95% was achieved for all sorted populations. PBMCs were isolated right away by Lymphoprep density gradient centrifugation and were stained directly, without culture. Samples were stained and sorted in pairs, with one healthy donor and one patient per experiment, so that batch effects were minimized.

This clone has a handful of counts. Its cognate antigen has yet to be identified. Base qualities were left out, and no much larger clone turns up one base away. The High Capacity cDNA Reverse Transcription Kit was used to reverse transcribe all of the isolated RNA, meaning that expressed TCRB transcripts were what got sequenced. Deep immunoSEQ sequencing was performed on naive, central memory and regulatory T cell samples, with an average of roughly 3.5 million total reads per sample. Sorted cells were lysed in RLT buffer, and RNA was extracted using DNase-treated RNeasy Micro or Mini kits according to cell number. To prevent cross-contamination, every cell subset was processed on its own, while patient and healthy donor samples were processed together. The immunoSEQ multiplex PCR was used to amplify TCRB sequences from cDNA, generating 87-bp fragments that spanned the CDR3 region. Amplicons were sequenced on the Illumina HiSeq platform. The source study handled its data this way. PCR bias was computationally corrected using synthetic template baselines, reads within Hamming distance 2 were collapsed, and singletons that could not be merged were discarded. Reads were aligned against IMGT so that V, D and J genes, CDR3 length and insertions or deletions at six rearrangement sites could be assigned. Within each subset, clonotype counts were normalized to sorted cell number, after which true diversity and Gini coefficients were computed with the tcR R package. The overlap coefficient, calculated on TCRB nucleotide sequences, was used to quantify repertoire sharing. The immuneACCESS repertoire file appears here via TCRdb, limited to in-frame rearrangements. These files lack a portion of the clones; in checked studies, under half of the deficit traces to unresolved V genes, and the cause of the others is not known. For V, J and clone size, that table is used; D and trimming come from the DNA. The sample contains 160,000 or so clones, 6.5% to 10% of them found a single time. The ten largest account for approximately 0.56% of the sample.

Study-wide conclusions, independent of this receptor: PCR may preferentially amplify shorter templates, but because patient and control samples were amplified and corrected together, any resulting skew would affect both groups equally. Only small numbers of individuals were included in the HLA sub-analyses, which left unresolved whether HLA type had any influence on TCRB rearrangement. Naive, central memory and regulatory TCRB repertoires appeared more similar among patients than among healthy donors. Because cDNA was sequenced instead of genomic DNA, activated cells with high expression could be over-represented, although the groups did not differ in activation or CD3 levels. Type 1 diabetes patients showed a moderate but significant shortening of TCRB CDR3 length in all four CD4+ subsets. Patients with type 1 diabetes made fewer insertions and deleted more nucleotides at VDJ recombination sites, implying thymic rearrangement abnormalities.

The receptor was isolated from a woman aged 18-29 years with type 1 diabetes. The sequence joins TRBV25-1 to TRBJ2-6; the D gene is perhaps TRBD1, on 6 matching bases. Sequencing used central memory CD4+ T cells from blood. The nucleotide sequence reads TGTGCCAGCTCTACAGGGACTGGGGCCAACGTCCTGACTTTC. Translated, it reads CASSTGTGANVLTF.